Listed here are 10 T cell receptor beta chains from one sample, sequenced in a study of control samples from healthy donors and cancer patients. Sequencing used immunoSEQ multiplex PCR; TCRdb keeps in-frame clones, though not all of them. The sample records tens of thousands of clones, approximately 91% being singletons. The specimen was blood. The receptors were gathered from a man aged 45-65 years in good health.

The chain couples TRBV5-4 to TRBJ2-5; TRBD2 matches at 13 bases. CDR1 and CDR2 from the germline V gene are SGHNT and YYREEE (reference sequence). V lost 4 bases and J lost 2; bases outside the gene matches: 8. This CDR3 has 17 amino acids. In DNA form, the CDR3 reads TGTGCCAGCAGCGTGGGACTAGCGGGGAAGAGGCAAGAGACCCAGTACTTC. It codes for CASSVGLAGKRQETQYF.

This clone was picked up one time. The genes are TRBV3-1 (or the pseudogene TRBV3-2) and TRBJ2-3, with D perhaps TRBD2 (7 bases). V was shortened by 2 bases and J by 0 bases, with 12 bases between the two germline ends. The CDR3 has 16 residues. The germline V gene has CDR1 LGHDT and CDR2 YNNKEL (reference sequence). The CDR3 bases are TGTGCCAGCAGCCAACAGGCGGGGGCCAGCACAGATACGCAGTATTTT. Amino acid sequence: CASSQQAGASTDTQYF.

The J gene is TRBJ2-5, the V gene TRBV6-6; TRBD2 matches 11 bases. The trim removed 7 bases at V and 4 bases at J, leaving 5 bases unmatched. The CDR3 consists of 14 residues. Per germline, CDR1 MNHNY and CDR2 SVGAGI (reference sequence). The CDR3 spells CASTHSGGAETQYF. As DNA, the CDR3 is TGTGCCAGCACCCATAGCGGGGGGGCAGAGACCCAGTACTTC.

This chain uses TRBV15 with TRBJ1-5; D call uncertain. Trimming took 6 bases from V and 4 from J, leaving 13 bases between them. The germline CDR1 and CDR2 sequences are LNHNV and YYDKDF (reference sequence). This CDR3 is 14 amino acids long. CDR3 sequence reads: CATSKDGPNQPQHF. In DNA form, the CDR3 reads TGTGCCACCAGTAAGGACGGACCGAATCAGCCCCAGCATTTT.

The chain has TRBV19 and TRBJ1-2, with no clear D. Germline CDR1 and CDR2: LNHDA and SQIVND (reference sequence). The V end lost 7 bases, the J end lost 0 bases, and 9 bases lay between the germline ends. The length of the CDR3 is 13 residues. The CDR3 here is CASNLSPNYGYTF. Written as DNA, the CDR3 is TGTGCCAGTAACCTAAGCCCTAACTATGGCTACACCTTC.

The count of this clone is one. This sequence joins TRBV5-4 and TRBJ1-1, with a tentative D call TRBD1 (5 bases). Germline lookup yields CDR1 SGHNT and CDR2 YYREEE (reference sequence). This CDR3 spans 16 amino acids. V lost 3 bases and J lost 0, with 15 bases in between. The CDR3 nucleotides read TGTGCCAGCAGCTCAGAAGGGGTAGGGATGAACACTGAAGCTTTCTTT. This sequence encodes CASSSEGVGMNTEAFF.

CDR3 amino acids: CASSIDYGTQYF. CDR3 coding DNA: TGTGCCAGTAGTATAGACTACGGGACCCAGTACTTC. The chain couples TRBV19 to TRBJ2-5; D is unresolved. The CDR3 is made up of 12 amino acids. Germline CDR1 is LNHDA and CDR2 is SQIVND (reference sequence). V lost 0 bases and J lost 7, with 6 bases in between.

The rearrangement uses TRBV30 and TRBJ2-5; D remains unclear. The germline V gene encodes CDR1 GTSNPN and CDR2 SVGIG (reference sequence). The V gene lost 3 bases and the J gene lost 5 bases, with 10 bases spanning the gap. This CDR3 contains 12 residues. CDR3 sequence reads: CAWSDRPETQYF. As DNA, the CDR3 is TGTGCCTGGAGCGACCGGCCTGAGACCCAGTACTTC.

The gene calls are TRBV6-2 or TRBV6-3 and TRBJ2-7, with 7 bases matching TRBD2. Germline V gives CDR1 MNHEY, CDR2 SVGEGT. The CDR3 loop spans 15 amino acids. With V trimmed by 3 bases and J by 5 bases, 10 bases remained unmatched. CDR3 sequence reads: CASSYSLGGVDEQYF. The CDR3 nucleotides are TGTGCCAGCAGTTATAGTTTGGGAGGGGTCGACGAGCAGTACTTC.

The chain employs TRBV19 and TRBJ1-5; D call uncertain. Germline assignment: CDR1 LNHDA and CDR2 SQIVND (reference sequence). V lost 4 bases and J lost 1, with 5 bases in between. The CDR3 covers 13 residues. CDR3 nucleotide sequence: TGTGCCAGTAGTAAGGACAGCAATCAGCCCCAGCATTTT. Protein: CASSKDSNQPQHF. The full variable domain, with the rest looked up from reference TRBV19 and TRBJ1-5, is DGGITQSPKYLFRKEGQNVTLSCEQNLNHDAMYWYRQDPGQGLRLIYYSQIVNDFQKGDIAEGYSVSREKKESFPLTVTSAQKNPTAFYLCASSKDSNQPQHFGDGTRLSIL.